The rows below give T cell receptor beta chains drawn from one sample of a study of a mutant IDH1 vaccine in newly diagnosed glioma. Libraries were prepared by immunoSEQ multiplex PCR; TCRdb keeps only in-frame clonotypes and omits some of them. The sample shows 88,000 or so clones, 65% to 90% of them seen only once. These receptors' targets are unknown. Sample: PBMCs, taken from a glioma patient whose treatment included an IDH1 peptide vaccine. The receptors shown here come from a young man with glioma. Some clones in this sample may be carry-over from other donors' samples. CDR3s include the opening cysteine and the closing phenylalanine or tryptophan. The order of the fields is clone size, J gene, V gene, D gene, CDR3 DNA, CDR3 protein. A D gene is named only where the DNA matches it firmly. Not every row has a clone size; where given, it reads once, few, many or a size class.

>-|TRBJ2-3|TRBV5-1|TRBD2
TGCGCCAGCAGCTTATTGACTAGCGGGAGTAAGGCAGATACGCAGTATTTT
CASSLLTSGSKADTQYF
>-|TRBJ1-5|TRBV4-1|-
TGCGCCAGCAGCCAAGATCGTCGGAGCAATCAGCCCCAGCATTTT
CASSQDRRSNQPQHF
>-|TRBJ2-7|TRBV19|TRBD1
TGTGCCAGTAGTATACGGGCAGGGGGTATAGTAAGAACCTACGAGCAGTACTTC
CASSIRAGGIVRTYEQYF
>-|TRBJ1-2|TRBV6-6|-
TGTGCCAGCAGTTACATCGTGCAGGGCCCGGGCTACACCTTC
CASSYIVQGPGYTF
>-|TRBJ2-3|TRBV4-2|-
TGTGCCAGCAGAAGCGACCCGGGTCTAGCTCCTCGGGATACGCAGTATTTT
CASRSDPGLAPRDTQYF
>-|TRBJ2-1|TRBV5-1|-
TGCGCCAGCGTAAGTCTGGCCTGGGGTGAGCAGTTCTTC
CASVSLAWGEQFF
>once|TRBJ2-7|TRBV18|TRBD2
TGTGCCAGCTCACCGGCCAGGGACTACTACGAGCAGTACTTC
CASSPARDYYEQYF
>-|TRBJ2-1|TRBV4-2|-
TGTGCCAGCAGCCAAGATTCGGGGTACAATGAGCAGTTCTTC
CASSQDSGYNEQFF
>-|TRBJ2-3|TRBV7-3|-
TGTGCCAGCAGCTTATGGGGCAGGGTGGAAGATACGCAGTATTTT
CASSLWGRVEDTQYF
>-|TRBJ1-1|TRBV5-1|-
TGCGCCAGCAGCTTACAGGGTAGTCGCACTGAAGCTTTCTTT
CASSLQGSRTEAFF
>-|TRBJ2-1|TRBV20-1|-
TGCAGCCTCACTAGGTACAATGAGCAGTTCTTC
CSLTRYNEQFF
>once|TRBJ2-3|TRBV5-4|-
TGTGCCAGCAGCTTTGCGGCAGGGCAGGATACGCAGTATTTT
CASSFAAGQDTQYF
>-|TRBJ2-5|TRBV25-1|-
TGTGCCAGCACGGCCCCCGGGGGACGGGAAGAGACCCAGTACTTC
CASTAPGGREETQYF
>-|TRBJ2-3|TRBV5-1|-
TGCGCCAGCAGCCCCCGGACCCTCGGGCGCACAGATACGCAGTATTTT
CASSPRTLGRTDTQYF
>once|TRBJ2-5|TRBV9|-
TGTGCCAGCAGCGTAGAGGGGGTCCGTCGGACCCAGTACTTC
CASSVEGVRRTQYF
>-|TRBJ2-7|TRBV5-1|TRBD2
TGCGCCAGCAGCGGGGGACTAGCGGGAGGGCCTTACTCCTACGAGCAGTACTTC
CASSGGLAGGPYSYEQYF
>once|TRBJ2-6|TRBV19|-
TGTGCCAGTAGTAGGCAGGCCTCTGGGGCCAACGTCCTGACTTTC
CASSRQASGANVLTF
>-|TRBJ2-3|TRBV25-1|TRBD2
TGTGCCAGCAGTGAATTTAGCGGGGGGGCCACAGATACGCAGTATTTT
CASSEFSGGATDTQYF
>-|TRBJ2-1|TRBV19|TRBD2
TGTGCCAGTGGGGGACTAGCGGGAAGATCGACCTGGGAGCAGTTCTTC
CASGGLAGRSTWEQFF
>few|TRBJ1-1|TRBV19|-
TGTGCCAGTAGTATATCCGGACATCTAGGGGGTTATAACACTGAAGCTTTCTTT
CASSISGHLGGYNTEAFF
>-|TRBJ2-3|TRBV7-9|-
TGTGCCAGCAGCTTGAAGGTCTCCAGCACAGATACGCAGTATTTT
CASSLKVSSTDTQYF
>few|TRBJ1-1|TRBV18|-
TGTGCCAGCTCACGACCGGACAGATCTGAAGCTTTCTTT
CASSRPDRSEAFF